These 26 T cell receptor beta chains were all obtained from the same sample, sequenced in a study of T cell clonotyping in hematopoietic cell transplantation. Method: immunoSEQ multiplex PCR; TCRdb's copy keeps in-frame clones and lacks some. This table holds 9,000 to 15,000 clones, roughly 50% found once. Source material: peripheral blood mononuclear cells. These receptors originate from a man aged 50-60 years in good health. Some clones in this sample may be carry-over from other donors' samples.

The rearrangement joins TRBV30 to TRBJ2-7; TRBD2 agrees at 13 bases. J lost 5 bases, V lost 7 bases, and 5 bases had no gene match. The germline CDR1 and CDR2 sequences are GTSNPN and SVGIG (reference sequence). The CDR3 has 13 amino acids. Written as DNA, the CDR3 is TGTGCCTCAGGACTAGCGGGAGTCAACGAGCAGTACTTC. Protein product: CASGLAGVNEQYF.

The chain has TRBV25-1 and TRBJ2-7, with a weak D call TRBD1 (5 bases). V was clipped by 3 bases and J by 4 bases, with 13 bases between them. This CDR3 contains 14 residues. Germline CDR1 reads MGHDK; CDR2 reads SYGVNS. The CDR3 sequence: CASSEATDRYEQYF. CDR3 nucleotide sequence: TGTGCCAGCAGTGAGGCGACAGATAGATACGAGCAGTACTTC.

This clone was seen a handful of times. This chain connects TRBV29-1 to TRBJ1-1; D perhaps matches TRBD1 (5 bases). Germline CDR1 is SQVTM and CDR2 is ANQGSEA. Trimming took 3 bases from V and 5 from J, leaving 16 bases between them. This CDR3 has 14 residues. In DNA, the CDR3 is TGCAGCGTTGATCGGCAGGGAGGATGGACTGAAGCTTTCTTT. The encoded protein is CSVDRQGGWTEAFF.

The chain combines TRBV5-8 with TRBJ1-5; D is ambiguous. V lost 4 bases and J 0 bases, leaving 11 bases between the germline ends. The CDR3 spans 15 residues. Germline loops: CDR1 SGHTS, CDR2 YDEGEE. CDR3: CASSIQGYSNQPQHF. In DNA, the CDR3 is TGTGCCAGCAGCATCCAAGGATATAGCAATCAGCCCCAGCATTTT. Filled out from reference TRBV5-8 and TRBJ1-5, the complete variable domain reads EAGVTQSPTHLIKTRGQQATLRCSPISGHTSVYWYQQALGLGLQFLLWYDEGEERNRGNFPPRFSGRQFPNYSSELNVNALELEDSALYLCASSIQGYSNQPQHFGDGTRLSIL.

The V call is TRBV5-1, the J call TRBJ2-1; D unresolved. The CDR3 contains 13 residues. V shed 0 bases and J shed 10 bases, with 11 bases lying between them. Germline V gene sequence: CDR1 SGHRS, CDR2 YFSETQ. The CDR3 loop reads CASSLEPGAEQFF. The CDR3 nucleotides read TGCGCCAGCAGCTTGGAGCCAGGAGCGGAGCAGTTCTTC.

The V call is TRBV30, the J call TRBJ2-1; TRBD2 aligns across 11 bases. The V segment lost 5 bases and the J segment 9 bases; nucleotides outside the gene matches: 15. Germline CDR1 and CDR2: GTSNPN and SVGIG (reference sequence). The CDR3 contains 16 residues. DNA for the CDR3: TGTGCCTGGGGGGGAGTGCTAGCGGGAGGAGGGCGTGAGCAGTTCTTC. This gives the protein CAWGGVLAGGGREQFF.

This chain links TRBV28 with TRBJ2-1, with D uncertain. CDR3 length: 15 residues. With 3 bases removed from V and 3 bases from J, the gap between germline ends came to 12 bases. Looked up from germline, CDR1 is MDHEN and CDR2 is SYDVKM. CDR3 coding DNA: TGTGCCAGCAGTTTTTTAGCCAACGACTACAATGAGCAGTTCTTC. It encodes CASSFLANDYNEQFF. Full variable domain (rest looked up from reference TRBV28 and TRBJ2-1): DVKVTQSSRYLVKRTGEKVFLECVQDMDHENMFWYRQDPGLGLRLIYFSYDVKMKEKGDIPEGYSVSREKKERFSLILESASTNQTSMYLCASSFLANDYNEQFFGPGTRLTVL.

The rearrangement links TRBV6-1 to TRBJ2-7, with no clear D. CDR1 and CDR2 from the germline V gene are MNHNS and SASEGT. V lost 4 bases to trimming and J lost 3 bases, with 16 bases between them. The CDR3 has 15 residues. The CDR3 DNA sequence: TGTGCCAGCAGTGGTCCCGGGCCGTCCTTCTACGAGCAGTACTTC. It is translated as CASSGPGPSFYEQYF.

This clone occurred a few times. The J gene is TRBJ1-1, the V gene TRBV6-5; perhaps TRBD1 as D (5 bases). CDR1 and CDR2 (germline): MNHEY, SVGAGI. V was clipped by 6 bases and J by 3 bases, with 8 bases between them. This CDR3 has 12 residues. CDR3 DNA: TGTGCCAGCAGCCGGGGGGACACTGAAGCTTTCTTT. It specifies CASSRGDTEAFF.

This rearrangement joins TRBV7-2 to TRBJ2-7, with TRBD1 matching 7 bases. This CDR3 has 15 amino acids. The germline gives CDR1 SGHTA, CDR2 FQGNSA. V shed 1 base, J shed 0 bases, and the junction held 3 bases outside the gene matches. This CDR3 reads CASSLVPGGSYEQYF. DNA for the CDR3: TGTGCCAGCAGCTTAGTCCCAGGGGGCTCCTACGAGCAGTACTTC. The full variable domain, its missing parts supplied by reference TRBV7-2 and TRBJ2-7, is GAGVSQSPSNKVTEKGKDVELRCDPISGHTALYWYRQSLGQGLEFLIYFQGNSAPDKSGLPSDRFSAERTGGSVSTLTIQRTQQEDSAVYLCASSLVPGGSYEQYFGPGTRLTVT.

The chain uses TRBV9 and TRBJ1-1, with no clear D. V was cut by 0 bases and J by 5 bases, with 11 bases left in between. This CDR3 comprises 14 residues. Germline CDR1 SGDLS, CDR2 YYNGEE. The CDR3 sequence is CASSVGPGKTEAFF. The CDR3 coding sequence is TGTGCCAGCAGCGTAGGTCCGGGGAAGACTGAAGCTTTCTTT.

Concerning this clone: Other DNA sequences in the same sample also yield this CDR3. This chain links TRBV10-3 with TRBJ1-2; D may be TRBD1 (5 bases). Trimming shortened V by 6 bases and J by 2 bases, and 10 bases separated the two germline ends. Looked up from germline, CDR1 is ENHRY and CDR2 is SYGVKD. This CDR3 is built from 13 residues. This CDR3 is CAIRGTGNYGYTF. The CDR3 bases are TGTGCCATCAGGGGGACGGGAAACTATGGCTACACCTTC.

CDR3 region: CSVDGTANTEAFF. CDR3 nucleotides: TGCAGCGTCGACGGGACGGCGAACACTGAAGCTTTCTTT. This chain links TRBV29-1 with TRBJ1-1; weak D call: TRBD1 (5 bases). V was shortened by 6 bases and J by 1 base, with 12 bases between the two germline ends. The length of the CDR3 is 13 residues. Germline loops: CDR1 SQVTM, CDR2 ANQGSEA. Supplemented by reference TRBV29-1 and TRBJ1-1, the full variable domain reads SAVISQKPSRDICQRGTSLTIQCQVDSQVTMMFWYRQQPGQSLTLIATANQGSEATYESGFVIDKFPISRPNLTFSTLTVSNMSPEDSSIYLCSVDGTANTEAFFGQGTRLTVV.

The chain combines TRBV5-1 with TRBJ2-2; D call uncertain. The CDR3 consists of 13 residues. The germline CDR1 and CDR2 sequences are SGHRS and YFSETQ. The germline V and J ends were trimmed by 1 base and 8 bases, with 9 bases remaining between them. The CDR3 reads CASSLTVSGELFF. The CDR3 DNA reads as TGCGCCAGCAGCTTGACAGTTTCGGGGGAGCTGTTTTTT.

The chain carries TRBV7-9 and TRBJ1-1; D remains ambiguous. Trimming took 0 bases from V and 1 from J, leaving 12 bases between them. The germline V gene encodes CDR1 SEHNR and CDR2 FQNEAQ (reference sequence). The CDR3 sequence is 16 residues long. The CDR3 DNA follows: TGTGCCAGCAGCTTAGCGCTTCCAGGAACGAACACTGAAGCTTTCTTT. This encodes CASSLALPGTNTEAFF.

The chain recombines TRBV7-2 with TRBJ1-1; no clear D gene. The CDR3 totals 12 residues. V was pared by 5 bases and J by 5 bases, with 9 bases between. Germline loops: CDR1 SGHTA, CDR2 FQGNSA. The chain's CDR3 is CASSPPLTEAFF. CDR3 DNA: TGTGCCAGCAGCCCCCCGTTGACTGAAGCTTTCTTT.

The genes are TRBV30 and TRBJ1-4; D remains unclear. Germline V gene sequence: CDR1 GTSNPN, CDR2 SVGIG (reference sequence). The CDR3 spans 14 residues. V gave up 5 bases and J gave up 11 bases, with 21 bases separating them. DNA of the CDR3: TGTGCCTGGCAAAAGCGGGCAGACGGGAGGAAACTGTTTTTT. Protein sequence: CAWQKRADGRKLFF.

V and J are TRBV5-4 and TRBJ2-1; D unclear. The ends were cut back, 2 bases at V and 10 bases at J, with 7 bases in the middle. The CDR3 length is 11 residues. Per germline, CDR1 SGHNT and CDR2 YYREEE (reference sequence). In DNA form, the CDR3 reads TGTGCCAGCAGCTTTGAGGTCGAGCAGTTCTTC. Encoded protein: CASSFEVEQFF. Supplemented by reference TRBV5-4 and TRBJ2-1, the full variable domain reads ETGVTQSPTHLIKTRGQQVTLRCSSQSGHNTVSWYQQALGQGPQFIFQYYREEENGRGNFPPRFSGLQFPNYSSELNVNALELDDSALYLCASSFEVEQFFGPGTRLTVL.

The rearrangement joins TRBV7-9 to TRBJ2-5; D may be TRBD1 (7 bases). Per the germline V gene, CDR1 is SEHNR and CDR2 is FQNEAQ (reference sequence). The V gene lost 5 bases and the J gene lost 6 bases, with 16 bases spanning the gap. This CDR3 region has 14 residues. CDR3 nucleotides: TGTGCCAGCAGCCTTACAGGGGCGGGAAAGACCCAGTACTTC. Protein: CASSLTGAGKTQYF.

The gene calls are TRBV4-3 and TRBJ2-1; 8 positions agree with TRBD2. The length of the CDR3 is 16 residues. Germline assignment: CDR1 LGHNA and CDR2 YSLEER. J gave up 8 bases and V 0 bases, and 9 bases lay outside the gene matches. The CDR3 bases are TGCGCCAGCAGCCAAGATTTACCGGGAGGGCCCTATGAGCAGTTCTTC. Translating it yields CASSQDLPGGPYEQFF.

In its sample, this clone was seen a few times. V and J are TRBV9 and TRBJ1-5; D possibly corresponds to TRBD1 (6 bases). Germline V gene lookup returns CDR1 SGDLS and CDR2 YYNGEE. Trimming stripped 5 bases from V and 5 bases from J, with 11 bases between. The CDR3 is 13 amino acids. The CDR3 DNA follows: TGTGCCAGCAGTGCACAGGGTTATCAGCCCCAGCATTTT. This sequence encodes CASSAQGYQPQHF.

A few counts support this clone. The chain has TRBV19 and TRBJ2-1, with D perhaps matching TRBD1 (5 bases). The length of the CDR3 is 15 residues. V was cut by 4 bases and J by 2 bases, with 12 bases left in between. The germline V gene has CDR1 LNHDA and CDR2 SQIVND (reference sequence). DNA of the CDR3: TGTGCCAGTAGTAGAGCAGGGTTCGCCTACAATGAGCAGTTCTTC. Translated: CASSRAGFAYNEQFF.

V usage is TRBV30 and J usage is TRBJ2-5; D remains unclear. CDR1 is GTSNPN, CDR2 SVGIG, per germline (reference sequence). There are 11 residues in the CDR3. V was trimmed by 5 bases and J by 2 bases, leaving 6 bases between them. The CDR3 DNA reads as TGTGCCTGGGGACGGCAAGAGACCCAGTACTTC. Its translation: CAWGRQETQYF.

J is TRBJ2-7 and V is TRBV30, with no clear D. Trimming took off 2 bases at V and 5 bases at J, with 10 bases between the two ends. This CDR3 spans 12 amino acids. Germline CDR1 reads GTSNPN; CDR2 reads SVGIG (reference sequence). In DNA form, the CDR3 reads TGTGCCTGGAGTCGCCTAAGCAACGAGCAGTACTTC. Encoded protein: CAWSRLSNEQYF.

This clone has a handful of counts. This chain connects TRBV29-1 to TRBJ1-1; no clear D gene. V was clipped by 4 bases and J by 4 bases, with 16 bases between them. The CDR3 covers 14 residues. The germline V gene encodes CDR1 SQVTM and CDR2 ANQGSEA. DNA for the CDR3: TGCAGCGTTGTCCAGGACCCCGTTAGCACTGAAGCTTTCTTT. Protein: CSVVQDPVSTEAFF.

The rearrangement joins TRBV19 to TRBJ1-1; no clear D. The CDR3 is 13 residues long. The V gene lost 3 bases and the J gene lost 3 bases, with 8 bases spanning the gap. The germline CDR1 and CDR2 sequences are LNHDA and SQIVND (reference sequence). CDR3 sequence: CASSMKGDTEAFF. The CDR3 nucleotides read TGTGCCAGTAGTATGAAGGGAGACACTGAAGCTTTCTTT.